There are many counts of the clone carrying this T cell receptor beta chain. Its antigen is currently unknown. The data belong to a study of breast tumors, draining lymph nodes, adjacent tissues. Study conclusions and caveats: Luminal-like breast cancer showed significantly higher tumor–nontumor repertoire similarity than basal-like. Compared with lymph nodes, tumors were less diverse; compared with nontumor tissue, more. Tumor T cell lymph node origin was a supported hypothesis, not proven.

The lymph nodes were axillary draining lymph nodes from breast cancer patients. TCRdb analysed the multiplex PCR reads with MiXCR anew, one entry per CDR3 protein. The sample carries about 140,000 distinct CDR3 sequences, roughly 33% recorded once. This CDR3 has 15 residues. The germline V gene encodes CDR1 DFQATT and CDR2 SNEGSKA (reference sequence). The J segment lost 7 bases and the V segment lost 0 bases, leaving 11 bases of the junction unmatched. The chain has TRBV20-1 and TRBJ2-7, with 8 bases matching TRBD2. This sequence originates from a female donor with breast cancer. Some clones in this sample may be carry-over from other donors' samples. The sample consisted of axillary lymph node tissue. The CDR3 protein is CSARDVTGGGREQYF. Written as DNA, the CDR3 is TGCAGTGCTAGAGATGTCACGGGGGGGGGAAGAGAGCAGTACTTC.